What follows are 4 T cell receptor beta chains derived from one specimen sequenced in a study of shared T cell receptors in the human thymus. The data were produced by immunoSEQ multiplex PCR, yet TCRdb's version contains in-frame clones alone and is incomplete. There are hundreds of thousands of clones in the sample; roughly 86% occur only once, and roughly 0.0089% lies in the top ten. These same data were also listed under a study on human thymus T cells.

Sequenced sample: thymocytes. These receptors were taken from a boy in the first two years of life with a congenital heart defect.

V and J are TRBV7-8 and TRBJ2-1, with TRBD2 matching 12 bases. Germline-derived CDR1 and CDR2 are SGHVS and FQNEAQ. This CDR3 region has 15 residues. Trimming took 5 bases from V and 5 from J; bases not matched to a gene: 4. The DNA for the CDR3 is TGTGCCAGCAGCAGGACTAGCGGGAAAAACAATGAGCAGTTCTTC. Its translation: CASSRTSGKNNEQFF.

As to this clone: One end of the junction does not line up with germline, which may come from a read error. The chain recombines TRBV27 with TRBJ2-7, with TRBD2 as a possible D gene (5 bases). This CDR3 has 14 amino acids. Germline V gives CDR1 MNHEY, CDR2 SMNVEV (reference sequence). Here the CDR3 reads CASRHLTDSYEQYF. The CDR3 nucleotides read TGTGCCAGCAGGCACTTGACGGACTCCTATGAGCAGTACTTC.

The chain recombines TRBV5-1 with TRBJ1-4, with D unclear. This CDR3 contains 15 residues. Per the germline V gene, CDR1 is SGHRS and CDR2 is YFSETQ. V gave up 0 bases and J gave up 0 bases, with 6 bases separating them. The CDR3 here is CASSLVAATNEKLFF. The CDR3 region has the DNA TGCGCCAGCAGCTTGGTGGCCGCAACTAATGAAAAACTGTTTTTT.

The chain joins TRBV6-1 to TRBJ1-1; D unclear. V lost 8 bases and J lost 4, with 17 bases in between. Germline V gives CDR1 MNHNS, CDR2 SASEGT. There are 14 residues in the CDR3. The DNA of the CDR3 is TGTGCCAGCTACCAAAGGGAGGGTGGCACTGAAGCTTTCTTT. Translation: CASYQREGGTEAFF.